These T cell receptor beta chains were read from a single sample in a study of CD8 T cells in Susac syndrome. TCRdb itself ran the immunoSEQ multiplex PCR reads through MiXCR, one entry per CDR3 protein. The sample carries around 140,000 distinct CDR3 sequences, around 80% recorded once. The sequencing input was CD8+ T cells from PBMCs. All receptors derive from a human donor with multiple sclerosis. Each CDR3 is given with its conserved first and last residue. A D gene is named only where the DNA matches it firmly. Clone size is given for some rows only: seen once, a few or many times, or a class if the clone is expanded.

CDR3aa	CDR3nt	v_gene	abundance	j_gene	d_gene
CASRQRQSTEAFF	TGTGCCAGCAGACAGCGACAGAGCACTGAAGCTTTCTTT	TRBV5-6	-	TRBJ1-1	-
CASSYLGVSSHQPQHF	TGTGCCAGCAGCTATTTAGGGGTTAGTTCCCATCAGCCCCAGCATTTT	TRBV12-3/TRBV12-4	few	TRBJ1-5	-
CASMVPGTTEAFF	TGTGCCAGTATGGTTCCAGGGACCACTGAAGCTTTCTTT	TRBV19	-	TRBJ1-1	-
CASSYGTGSYEQYF	TGCGCCAGCAGCTACGGGACTGGCTCCTACGAGCAGTACTTC	TRBV5-1	-	TRBJ2-7	-
CASSLGGGYLNTEAFF	TGTGCCAGCAGTTTGGGGGGCGGCTATTTGAACACTGAAGCTTTCTTT	TRBV27	-	TRBJ1-1	-
CAPSLLTEAFF	TGTGCCCCATCGCTTTTGACTGAAGCTTTCTTT	TRBV24-1	-	TRBJ1-1	-
CASSLMTWTGPKTEAFF	TGTGCCAGCAGTTTAATGACCTGGACAGGGCCGAAAACTGAAGCTTTCTTT	TRBV27	-	TRBJ1-1	TRBD1
CSVAVAGTGETQYF	TGCAGCGTTGCAGTAGCGGGGACTGGGGAGACCCAGTACTTC	TRBV29-1	-	TRBJ2-5	TRBD2
CASSRHAGELFF	TGTGCCAGCAGTCGACATGCCGGGGAGCTGTTTTTT	TRBV12-3/TRBV12-4	-	TRBJ2-2	-
CATTTSGSYNEQFF	TGTGCCACCACGACTAGCGGGAGCTACAATGAGCAGTTCTTC	TRBV12-3/TRBV12-4	-	TRBJ2-1	TRBD2
CASGSGRRNTEAFF	TGTGCTAGTGGTTCCGGACGGAGGAACACTGAAGCTTTCTTT	TRBV12-5	-	TRBJ1-1	-
CASSFEGGSYNEQFF	TGCGCCAGCAGCTTTGAGGGGGGCTCCTACAATGAGCAGTTCTTC	TRBV5-1	few	TRBJ2-1	-
CASSHPGTSGRQFF	TGTGCCAGCAGTCATCCCGGGACTAGCGGGAGGCAGTTCTTC	TRBV7-9	-	TRBJ2-1	TRBD2
CASSENGVSETQYF	TGTGCCAGCAGCGAAAATGGAGTTTCGGAGACCCAGTACTTC	TRBV7-3	-	TRBJ2-5	-
CASSRGFLRGGWAEDEQFF	TGTGCCAGCAGCCGCGGTTTCCTGCGGGGGGGTTGGGCTGAGGATGAGCAGTTCTTC	TRBV5-4	-	TRBJ2-1	TRBD2
CASSFQTGLASYEQYF	TGTGCCAGCAGTTTCCAGACGGGACTAGCCTCCTACGAGCAGTACTTC	TRBV12-3/TRBV12-4	few	TRBJ2-7	TRBD2
CASSEGQGARYNEQFF	TGTGCCAGCAGTGAAGGACAGGGGGCGCGGTACAATGAGCAGTTCTTC	TRBV27	-	TRBJ2-1	TRBD1
CASSLGDSGETQYF	TGTGCCAGCAGCTTAGGAGATAGCGGAGAGACCCAGTACTTC	TRBV7-8	-	TRBJ2-5	-
CATSDRLGNTEAFF	TGTGCCACCAGTGACCGACTGGGAAACACTGAAGCTTTCTTT	TRBV24-1	-	TRBJ1-1	-
CASNSLGTDVYGYTF	TGTGCCAGCAATAGCCTCGGGACAGACGTCTATGGCTACACCTTC	TRBV6-1	-	TRBJ1-2	TRBD1
CASSLGERISNTEAFF	TGTGCCAGCAGCTTAGGGGAGCGAATTTCAAACACTGAAGCTTTCTTT	TRBV7-9	-	TRBJ1-1	-
CSVEGIYGYTF	TGCAGCGTTGAAGGAATCTATGGCTACACCTTC	TRBV29-1	few	TRBJ1-2	-
CASKQYRGTNSPLHF	TGTGCCAGCAAGCAATATAGGGGAACTAATTCACCCCTCCACTTT	TRBV11-2	-	TRBJ1-6	-
CAWSVGTAAFF	TGTGCCTGGAGTGTAGGGACAGCCGCTTTCTTT	TRBV30	-	TRBJ1-1	TRBD1
CASSQEQLGVNYGYTF	TGTGCCAGCAGCCAAGAGCAGCTCGGAGTTAACTATGGCTACACCTTC	TRBV3-1	-	TRBJ1-2	-
CASSQQGTLNTEAFF	TGTGCCAGCAGCCAGCAGGGGACTTTGAACACTGAAGCTTTCTTT	TRBV3-1	-	TRBJ1-1	-
CAWSPPGTGSEQYF	TGTGCCTGGAGTCCCCCCGGGACAGGGAGCGAGCAGTACTTC	TRBV30	-	TRBJ2-7	TRBD1
CASSDGWDTNEQFF	TGTGCTAGCAGTGACGGATGGGATACTAATGAGCAGTTCTTC	TRBV7-7	-	TRBJ2-1	-
CASSSDRGHRSEKLFF	TGTGCCAGCAGCTCGGACAGGGGGCATAGGAGTGAAAAACTGTTTTTT	TRBV3-1	-	TRBJ1-4	TRBD1
CASRASGSDNEQFF	TGTGCCAGTAGGGCTAGCGGGAGTGACAATGAGCAGTTCTTC	TRBV19	-	TRBJ2-1	TRBD2
CASSLTGGAGNTEAFF	TGTGCCAGCAGCCTGACAGGGGGCGCGGGTAACACTGAAGCTTTCTTT	TRBV7-6	-	TRBJ1-1	TRBD1
CASATGTGTGELFF	TGTGCCAGCGCAACCGGGACAGGGACCGGGGAGCTGTTTTTT	TRBV12-3/TRBV12-4	-	TRBJ2-2	TRBD1
CASSLVNRLTPQETQYF	TGCGCCAGCAGCTTGGTTAACAGGCTAACACCACAAGAGACCCAGTACTTC	TRBV5-1	-	TRBJ2-5	-
CASRFAGTSGEQYF	TGTGCCAGCAGATTCGCCGGGACTAGTGGGGAGCAGTACTTC	TRBV13	-	TRBJ2-7	TRBD2
CASSLWRMGQRKGLQAPRQFF	TGTGCCAGCAGCTTATGGCGTATGGGGCAAAGAAAAGGACTTCAAGCCCCAAGGCAGTTCTTC	TRBV11-1	-	TRBJ2-1	-
CASSFVGSDYGYTF	TGTGCCAGCAGCTTTGTAGGTTCAGACTATGGCTACACCTTC	TRBV5-4	-	TRBJ1-2	-
CASSIDSGVGELFF	TGTGCCAGTAGTATAGATAGCGGGGTAGGGGAGCTGTTTTTT	TRBV19	-	TRBJ2-2	TRBD2
CASSFGSWGAAYNEQFF	TGTGCCAGCAGTTTCGGTTCGTGGGGCGCCGCCTACAATGAGCAGTTCTTC	TRBV28	-	TRBJ2-1	-
CASTQDGTQYF	TGTGCCAGTACCCAAGACGGGACCCAGTACTTC	TRBV19	-	TRBJ2-5	-
CASSFAQIYEQYF	TGTGCCAGCAGTTTCGCACAGATCTACGAGCAGTACTTC	TRBV28	-	TRBJ2-7	-
CASSTNEDNEQFF	TGTGCCAGCAGCACAAACGAAGACAATGAGCAGTTCTTC	TRBV6-2/TRBV6-3	-	TRBJ2-1	-
CASSLLDSYEQYF	TGTGCCAGCAGTCTATTAGACTCCTACGAGCAGTACTTC	TRBV11-2	-	TRBJ2-7	-